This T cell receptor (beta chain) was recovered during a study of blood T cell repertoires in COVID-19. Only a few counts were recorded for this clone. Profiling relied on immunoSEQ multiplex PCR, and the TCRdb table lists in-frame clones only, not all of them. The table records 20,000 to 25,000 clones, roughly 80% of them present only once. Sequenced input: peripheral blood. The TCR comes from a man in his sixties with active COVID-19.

The DNA of the CDR3 is TGCAGCGTGGGCTCCGGGACAGCCCCTCGCGAGCAGTACTTC. Residues: CSVGSGTAPREQYF. J is TRBJ2-7 and V is TRBV29-1; TRBD1 agrees at 7 bases. Per the germline V gene, CDR1 is SQVTM and CDR2 is ANQGSEA. V was pared by 6 bases and J by 6 bases, with 14 bases of the junction left unmatched. The CDR3 is 14 amino acids.